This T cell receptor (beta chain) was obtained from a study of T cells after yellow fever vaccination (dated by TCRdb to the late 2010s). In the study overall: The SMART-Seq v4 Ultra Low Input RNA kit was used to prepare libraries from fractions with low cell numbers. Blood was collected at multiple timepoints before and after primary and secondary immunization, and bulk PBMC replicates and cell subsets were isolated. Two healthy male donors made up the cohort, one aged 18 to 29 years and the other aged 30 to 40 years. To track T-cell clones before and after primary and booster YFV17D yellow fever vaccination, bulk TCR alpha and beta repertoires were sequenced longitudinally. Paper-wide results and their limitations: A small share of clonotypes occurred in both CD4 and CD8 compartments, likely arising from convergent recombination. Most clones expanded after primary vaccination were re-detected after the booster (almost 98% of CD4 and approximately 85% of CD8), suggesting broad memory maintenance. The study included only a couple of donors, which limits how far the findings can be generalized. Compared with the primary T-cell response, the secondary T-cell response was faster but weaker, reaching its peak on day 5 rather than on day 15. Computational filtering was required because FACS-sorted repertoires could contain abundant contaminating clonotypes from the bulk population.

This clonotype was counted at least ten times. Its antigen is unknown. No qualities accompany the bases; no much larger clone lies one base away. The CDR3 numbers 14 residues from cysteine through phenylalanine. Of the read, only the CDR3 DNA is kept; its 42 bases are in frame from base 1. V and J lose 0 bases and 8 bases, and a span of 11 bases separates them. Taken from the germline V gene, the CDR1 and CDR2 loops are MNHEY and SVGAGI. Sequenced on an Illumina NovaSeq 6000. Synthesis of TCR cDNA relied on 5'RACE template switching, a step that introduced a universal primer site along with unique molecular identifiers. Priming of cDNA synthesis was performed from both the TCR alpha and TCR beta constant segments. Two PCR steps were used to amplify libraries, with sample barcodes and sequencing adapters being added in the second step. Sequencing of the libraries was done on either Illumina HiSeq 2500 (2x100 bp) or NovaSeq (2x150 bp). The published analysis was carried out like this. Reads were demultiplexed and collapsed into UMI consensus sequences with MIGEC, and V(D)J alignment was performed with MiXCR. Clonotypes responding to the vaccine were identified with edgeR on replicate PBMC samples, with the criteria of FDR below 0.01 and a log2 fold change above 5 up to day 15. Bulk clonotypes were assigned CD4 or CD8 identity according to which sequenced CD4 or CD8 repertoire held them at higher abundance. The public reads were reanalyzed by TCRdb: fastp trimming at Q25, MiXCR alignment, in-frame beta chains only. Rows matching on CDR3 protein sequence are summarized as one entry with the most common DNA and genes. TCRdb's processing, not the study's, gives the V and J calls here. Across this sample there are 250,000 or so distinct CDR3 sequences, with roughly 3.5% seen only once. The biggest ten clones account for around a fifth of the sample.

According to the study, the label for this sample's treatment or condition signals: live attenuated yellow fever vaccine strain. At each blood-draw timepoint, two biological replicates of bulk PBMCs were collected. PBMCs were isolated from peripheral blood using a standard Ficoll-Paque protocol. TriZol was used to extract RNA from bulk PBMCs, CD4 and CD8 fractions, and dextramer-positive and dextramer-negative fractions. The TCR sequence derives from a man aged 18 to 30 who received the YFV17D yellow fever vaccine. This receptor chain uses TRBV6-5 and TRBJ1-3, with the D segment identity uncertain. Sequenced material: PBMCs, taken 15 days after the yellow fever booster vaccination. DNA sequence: TGTGCCAGCAGTTACTCGGAAGGGAGTGACACCATATATTTT. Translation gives CASSYSEGSDTIYF.